This is a list of T cell receptor beta chains from one sample in a study of blood T cell repertoires in COVID-19. Assay: immunoSEQ multiplex PCR; the TCRdb copy retains only in-frame clones and omits some. The data contain approximately 350,000 clones, around 83% of them singletons. The material sequenced was peripheral blood. The receptors shown here come from a man aged 30-40 years with active or convalescent COVID-19. Both conserved end residues are part of each CDR3. The D gene is left open where the match is weak. The listing skips clone size in some rows; elsewhere it reads once, few, many or a size class.

j_call: TRBJ2-1
v_call: TRBV28
clone_size: -
d_call: -
cdr3_aa: CASSGVKGTGEQFF
cdr3_nt: TGTGCCAGCAGCGGGGTAAAGGGTACGGGTGAGCAGTTCTTC

j_call: TRBJ1-6
v_call: TRBV6-5
clone_size: -
d_call: TRBD1
cdr3_aa: CAGPGTANSPLHF
cdr3_nt: TGTGCCGGCCCCGGGACAGCTAATTCACCCCTCCACTTT

j_call: TRBJ2-2
v_call: TRBV4-1
clone_size: -
d_call: -
cdr3_aa: CASRTLNTGELFF
cdr3_nt: TGCGCCAGCCGGACACTGAACACCGGGGAGCTGTTTTTT

j_call: TRBJ1-4
v_call: TRBV4-1
clone_size: few
d_call: TRBD1
cdr3_aa: CASSQEDREMRKLFF
cdr3_nt: TGCGCCAGCAGCCAAGAGGACAGGGAAATGAGGAAACTGTTTTTT

j_call: TRBJ1-1
v_call: TRBV3-1/TRBV3-2
clone_size: -
d_call: -
cdr3_aa: CASSQGQGNTEAFF
cdr3_nt: TGTGCCAGCAGCCAAGGCCAGGGGAACACTGAAGCTTTCTTT

j_call: TRBJ1-1
v_call: TRBV11-3
clone_size: -
d_call: -
cdr3_aa: CASSPLRSNTEAFF
cdr3_nt: TGTGCCAGCAGCCCTCTGAGATCGAACACTGAAGCTTTCTTT

j_call: TRBJ1-2
v_call: TRBV10-3
clone_size: -
d_call: TRBD1
cdr3_aa: CAISDRGPRYGYTF
cdr3_nt: TGTGCCATCAGTGACAGGGGGCCTCGGTATGGCTACACCTTC

j_call: TRBJ2-1
v_call: TRBV18
clone_size: -
d_call: TRBD1
cdr3_aa: CASSPMGQGGINEQFF
cdr3_nt: TGTGCCAGCTCACCAATGGGACAGGGTGGGATAAATGAGCAGTTCTTC

j_call: TRBJ2-3
v_call: TRBV7-3
clone_size: -
d_call: TRBD1
cdr3_aa: CASAVQGQMGDTQYF
cdr3_nt: TGTGCCAGCGCCGTCCAGGGACAGATGGGAGATACGCAGTATTTT

j_call: TRBJ2-1
v_call: TRBV4-2
clone_size: -
d_call: -
cdr3_aa: CASSSTALSMSGQFF
cdr3_nt: TGTGCCAGCAGCTCCACCGCCCTATCCATGAGTGGGCAGTTCTTC

j_call: TRBJ1-1
v_call: TRBV5-1
clone_size: -
d_call: -
cdr3_aa: CASSLGLGQTNTEAFF
cdr3_nt: TGCGCCAGCAGCTTGGGCTTGGGGCAGACAAACACTGAAGCTTTCTTT

j_call: TRBJ1-2
v_call: TRBV12-3/TRBV12-4
clone_size: -
d_call: TRBD1
cdr3_aa: CASSLNRGLGYTF
cdr3_nt: TGTGCCAGCAGTTTGAACAGGGGGCTTGGCTACACCTTC

j_call: TRBJ1-2
v_call: TRBV6-2/TRBV6-3
clone_size: -
d_call: -
cdr3_aa: CASSRGTELEDGYTF
cdr3_nt: TGTGCCAGCAGTAGGGGGACGGAACTTGAGGATGGCTACACCTTC

j_call: TRBJ2-5
v_call: TRBV6-5
clone_size: -
d_call: -
cdr3_aa: CASTAGTHETQYF
cdr3_nt: TGTGCCAGCACCGCGGGGACTCACGAGACCCAGTACTTC

j_call: TRBJ1-4
v_call: TRBV28
clone_size: -
d_call: TRBD1
cdr3_aa: CASSRAGTGDEKLFF
cdr3_nt: TGTGCCAGCAGTAGAGCCGGGACAGGGGATGAAAAACTGTTTTTT

j_call: TRBJ1-3
v_call: TRBV9
clone_size: -
d_call: TRBD1
cdr3_aa: CASSPRTGENTIYF
cdr3_nt: TGTGCCAGCAGCCCCCGGACAGGGGAAAACACCATATATTTT

j_call: TRBJ2-3
v_call: TRBV5-1
clone_size: -
d_call: -
cdr3_aa: CASSLGGGAPSTDTQYF
cdr3_nt: TGCGCCAGCAGCTTGGGAGGCGGGGCCCCTAGCACAGATACGCAGTATTTT